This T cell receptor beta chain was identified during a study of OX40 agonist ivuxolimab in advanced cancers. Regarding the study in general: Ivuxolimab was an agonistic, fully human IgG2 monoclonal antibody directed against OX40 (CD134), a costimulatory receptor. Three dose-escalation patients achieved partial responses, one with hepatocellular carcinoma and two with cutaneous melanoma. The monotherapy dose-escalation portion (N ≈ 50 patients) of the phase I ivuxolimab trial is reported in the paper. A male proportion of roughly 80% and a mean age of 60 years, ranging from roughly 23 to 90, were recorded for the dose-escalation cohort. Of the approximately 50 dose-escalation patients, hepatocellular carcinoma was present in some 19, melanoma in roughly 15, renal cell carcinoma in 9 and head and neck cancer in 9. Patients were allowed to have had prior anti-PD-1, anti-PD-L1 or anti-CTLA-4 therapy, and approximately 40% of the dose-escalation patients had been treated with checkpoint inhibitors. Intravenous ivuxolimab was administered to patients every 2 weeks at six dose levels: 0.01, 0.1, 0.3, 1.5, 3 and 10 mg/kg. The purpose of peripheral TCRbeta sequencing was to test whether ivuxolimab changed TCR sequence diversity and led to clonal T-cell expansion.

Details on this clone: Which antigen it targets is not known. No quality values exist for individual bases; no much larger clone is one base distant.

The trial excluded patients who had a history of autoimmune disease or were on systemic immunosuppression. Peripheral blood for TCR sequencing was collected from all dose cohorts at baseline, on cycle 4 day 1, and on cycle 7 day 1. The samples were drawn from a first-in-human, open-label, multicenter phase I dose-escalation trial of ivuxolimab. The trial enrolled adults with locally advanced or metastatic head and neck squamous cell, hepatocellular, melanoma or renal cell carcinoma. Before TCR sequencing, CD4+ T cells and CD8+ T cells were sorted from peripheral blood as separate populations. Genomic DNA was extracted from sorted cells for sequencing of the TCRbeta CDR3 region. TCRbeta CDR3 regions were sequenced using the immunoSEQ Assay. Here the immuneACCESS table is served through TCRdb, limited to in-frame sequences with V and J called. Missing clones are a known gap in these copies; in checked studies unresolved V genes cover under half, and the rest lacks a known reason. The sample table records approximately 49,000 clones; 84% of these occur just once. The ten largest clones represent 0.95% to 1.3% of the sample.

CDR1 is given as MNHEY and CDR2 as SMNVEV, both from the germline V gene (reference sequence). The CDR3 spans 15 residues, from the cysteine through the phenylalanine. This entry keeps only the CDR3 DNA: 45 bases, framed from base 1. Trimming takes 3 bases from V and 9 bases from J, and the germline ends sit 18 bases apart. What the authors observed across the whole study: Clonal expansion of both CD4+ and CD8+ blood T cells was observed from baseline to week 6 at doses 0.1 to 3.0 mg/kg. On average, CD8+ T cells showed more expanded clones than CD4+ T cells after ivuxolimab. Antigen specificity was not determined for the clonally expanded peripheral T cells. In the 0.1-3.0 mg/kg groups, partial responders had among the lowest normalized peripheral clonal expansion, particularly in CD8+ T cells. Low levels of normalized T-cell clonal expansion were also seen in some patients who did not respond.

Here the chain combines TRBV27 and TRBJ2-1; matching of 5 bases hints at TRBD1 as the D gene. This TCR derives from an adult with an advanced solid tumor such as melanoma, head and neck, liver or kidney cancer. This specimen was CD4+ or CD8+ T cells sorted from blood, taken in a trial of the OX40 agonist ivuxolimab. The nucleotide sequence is TGTGCCAGCAGTTTCGGGCAGGGTTTGAGAGGTGAGCAGTTCTTC. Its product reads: CASSFGQGLRGEQFF.